Listed below are T cell receptor beta chains from one sample, sequenced in a study of blood T cell repertoires in COVID-19. Repertoires were generated with immunoSEQ multiplex PCR, while TCRdb's copy carries only in-frame clones and drops some. The table includes about 350,000 clones, about nine tenths detected once. The sample consisted of peripheral blood. The receptors were gathered from a woman aged 60 to 75 with COVID-19, enrolled during active disease. The CDR3 runs from the conserved cysteine through the conserved F or W.

V gene	J gene	CDR3 protein
TRBV29-1	TRBJ2-1	CSASRDYNEQFF
TRBV28	TRBJ1-5	CASSLIVRSNQPQHF
TRBV6-5	TRBJ1-1	CASSYPRTGGTEAFF
TRBV19	TRBJ1-4	CASSIGRALTNEKLFF
TRBV5-1	TRBJ2-1	CASSLEKTSRFF
TRBV5-1	TRBJ2-7	CASSWKQGIRGEQYF
TRBV5-6	TRBJ1-1	CASSWSRQQNTEAFF
TRBV5-5	TRBJ1-4	CASSFNLLSATNEKLFF
TRBV9	TRBJ2-2	CASSAHRGATGELFF
TRBV7-2	TRBJ1-2	CASSFQETYGYTF
TRBV9	TRBJ1-2	CASSAPGQINYGYTF